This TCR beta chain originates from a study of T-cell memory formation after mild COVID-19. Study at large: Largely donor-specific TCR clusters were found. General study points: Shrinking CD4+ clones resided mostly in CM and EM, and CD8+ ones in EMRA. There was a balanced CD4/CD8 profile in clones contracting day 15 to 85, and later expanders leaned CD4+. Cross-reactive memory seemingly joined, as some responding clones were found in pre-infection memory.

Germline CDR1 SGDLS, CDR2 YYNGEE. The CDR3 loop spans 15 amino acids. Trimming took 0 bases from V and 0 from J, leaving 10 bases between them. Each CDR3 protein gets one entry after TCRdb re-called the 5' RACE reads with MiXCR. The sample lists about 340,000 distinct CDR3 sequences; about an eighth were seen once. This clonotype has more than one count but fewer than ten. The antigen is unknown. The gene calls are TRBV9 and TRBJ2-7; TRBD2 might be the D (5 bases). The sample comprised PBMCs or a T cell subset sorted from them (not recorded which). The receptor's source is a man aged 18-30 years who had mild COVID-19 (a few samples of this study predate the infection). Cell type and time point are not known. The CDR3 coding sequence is TGTGCCAGCAGCGTAGGACGGGGAAGCTCCTACGAGCAGTACTTC. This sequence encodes CASSVGRGSSYEQYF.